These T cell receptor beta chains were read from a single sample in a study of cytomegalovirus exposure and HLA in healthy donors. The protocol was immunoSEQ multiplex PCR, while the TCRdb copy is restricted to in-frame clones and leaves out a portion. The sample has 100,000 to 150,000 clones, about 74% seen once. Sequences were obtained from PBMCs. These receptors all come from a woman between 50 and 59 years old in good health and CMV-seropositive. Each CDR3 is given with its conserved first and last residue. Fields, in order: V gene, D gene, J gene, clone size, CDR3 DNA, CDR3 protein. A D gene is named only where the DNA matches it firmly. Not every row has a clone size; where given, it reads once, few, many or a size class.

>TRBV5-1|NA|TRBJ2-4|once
TGCGCCAGCAGCTATGGTAGAGGTGACTTAAACATTCAGTACTTC
CASSYGRGDLNIQYF
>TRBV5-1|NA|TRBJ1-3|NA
TGCGCCAGCAGCTTGGGGGCAACTGGAAACACCATATATTTT
CASSLGATGNTIYF
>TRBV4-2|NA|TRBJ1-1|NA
TGTGCCAGCAGCCAAGGACAGGTCAACACTGAAGCTTTCTTT
CASSQGQVNTEAFF
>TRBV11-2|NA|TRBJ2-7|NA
TGTGCCAGCAGCCGCGGACAAGTCCACGACGAGCAGTACTTC
CASSRGQVHDEQYF
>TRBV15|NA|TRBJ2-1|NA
TGTGCGTCGGGTTTCTCCTACAATGAGCAGTTCTTC
CASGFSYNEQFF
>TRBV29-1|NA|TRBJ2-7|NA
TGCAGCATCGGAGGGGGGGAACTCTACGAGCAGTACTTC
CSIGGGELYEQYF
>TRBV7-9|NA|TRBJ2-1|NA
TGTGCCAGCAGCCAGGGGGGCCTTTATCAGTTCTTC
CASSQGGLYQFF
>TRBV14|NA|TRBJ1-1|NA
TGTGCCAGCAGCCAGGGGAGGAATGAAGCTTTCTTT
CASSQGRNEAFF
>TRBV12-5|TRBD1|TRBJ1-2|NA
TGTGCTAGTGGTTTGGGACGGACAGGGGAAGGTGGCTACACCTTC
CASGLGRTGEGGYTF
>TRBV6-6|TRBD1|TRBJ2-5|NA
TGTGCCAGCAGAACAGGGGGCGGTCTTGAGACCCAGTACTTC
CASRTGGGLETQYF
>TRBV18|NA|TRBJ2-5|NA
TGTGCCAGCTCACCAACTCCTACGGAGACCCAGTACTTC
CASSPTPTETQYF
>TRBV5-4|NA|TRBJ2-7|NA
TGTGCCAGCAGCCGAAACAGGTTCTACGAGCAGTACTTC
CASSRNRFYEQYF
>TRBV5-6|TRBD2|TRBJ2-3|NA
TGTGCCAGCAGACTAGCGGGGGAGGATACGCAGTATTTT
CASRLAGEDTQYF
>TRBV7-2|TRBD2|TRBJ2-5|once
TGTGCCAGCAGCTTAATGGCTAGCGGTCCGGGGGAGACCCAGTACTTC
CASSLMASGPGETQYF
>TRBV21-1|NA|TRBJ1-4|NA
TGTGCCAGCAGCATAAAATCTCCCCTTTTT
CASSIKSPLF
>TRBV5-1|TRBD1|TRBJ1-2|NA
TGCGCCAGCAGCCCCCAGGGGGTTTCCGGCTACACCTTC
CASSPQGVSGYTF
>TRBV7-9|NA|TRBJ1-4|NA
TGTGCCAGCAGCCAGGGGACGGGTAATGAAAAACTGTTTTTT
CASSQGTGNEKLFF
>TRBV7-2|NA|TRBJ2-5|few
TGTGCCAGCAGCTTACCCGGGAACCAAGAGACCCAGTACTTC
CASSLPGNQETQYF
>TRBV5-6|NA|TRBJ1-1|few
TGTGCCAGCAGCTTGGCTTCATGCAGAGCTTTCTTT
CASSLASCRAFF
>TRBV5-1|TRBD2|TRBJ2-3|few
TGCGCCAGCAGCTTCATAGCGGGGGGGCAGGTAGATACGCAGTATTTT
CASSFIAGGQVDTQYF
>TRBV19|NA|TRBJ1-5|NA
TGTGCCAGTAGTAAGACGACAGGTTCGGATCAGCCCCAGCATTTT
CASSKTTGSDQPQHF
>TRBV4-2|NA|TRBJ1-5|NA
TGTGCCAGCAGCCCCAGAAGTGGTAGCAATCAGCCCCAGCATTTT
CASSPRSGSNQPQHF
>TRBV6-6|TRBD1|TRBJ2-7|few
TGTGCCAGCAGTTACTGGGACAGGGGGCTTGAGCAGTACTTC
CASSYWDRGLEQYF
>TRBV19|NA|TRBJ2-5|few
TGTGCCAGTAGTAATCCAGGCGGGACGGAGACCCAGTACTTC
CASSNPGGTETQYF
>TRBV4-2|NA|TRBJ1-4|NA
TGTGCCAGCAGCCAAGATGGCAGGGGAGCTAATGAAAAACTGTTTTTT
CASSQDGRGANEKLFF
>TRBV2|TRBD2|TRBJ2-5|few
TGTGCCAGCAGTGAAGTCCTGGGGGGGGAAGAGACCCAGTACTTC
CASSEVLGGEETQYF
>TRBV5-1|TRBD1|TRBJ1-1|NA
TGCGCCAGCAGCGCACAGGGGACGCTTGAAGCTTTCTTT
CASSAQGTLEAFF
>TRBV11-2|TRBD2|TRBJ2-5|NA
TGTGCCAGCAGCTTTAGCGGGGGGGCCCAAGAGACCCAGTACTTC
CASSFSGGAQETQYF
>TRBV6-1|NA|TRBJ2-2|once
TGTGCCAGCAGTGGCCGGGTCAACACCGGGGAGCTGTTTTTT
CASSGRVNTGELFF
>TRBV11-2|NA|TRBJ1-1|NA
TGTGCCAGCAGCTTGACGAGGGGACTTTCGTACACTGAAGCTTTCTTT
CASSLTRGLSYTEAFF
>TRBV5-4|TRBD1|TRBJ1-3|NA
TGTTCCAGCAGCCAACCGGAAGACAGGGGTACCACCATATATTTT
CSSSQPEDRGTTIYF
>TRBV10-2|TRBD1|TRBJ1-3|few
TGCGCCAGCAGTGAAAGGGGACAGGGGAACCCTGGAAACACCATATATTTT
CASSERGQGNPGNTIYF
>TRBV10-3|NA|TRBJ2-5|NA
TGTGCCATCAGTGGGGCCCAGGGCCACCAAGAGACCCAGTACTTC
CAISGAQGHQETQYF
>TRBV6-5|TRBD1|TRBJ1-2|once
TGTGCCAGCAGTTACGGGACAGGGGCATTAAGGAATGGCTACACCTTC
CASSYGTGALRNGYTF
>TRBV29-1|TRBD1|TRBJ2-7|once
TGCAGCGTTGAAGGCCCGGGACAGGGGAGCTCCTACGAGCAGTACTTC
CSVEGPGQGSSYEQYF
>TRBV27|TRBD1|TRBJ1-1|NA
TGTGCCAGCGGTCCGACAGGGGCTTTCTTT
CASGPTGAFF
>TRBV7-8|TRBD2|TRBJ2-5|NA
TGTGCCAGCAGCCCGGGGGGGGTTGCGGGGGAGCAGTACTTC
CASSPGGVAGEQYF
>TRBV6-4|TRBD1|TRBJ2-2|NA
TGTGCCAGCGGTCACAGGGGCACCGGGGAGCTGTTTTTT
CASGHRGTGELFF
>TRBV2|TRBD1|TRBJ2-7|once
TGTGCCAGCAGGGGTCAGACAGGGGGCAAAACCTACGAGCAGTACTTC
CASRGQTGGKTYEQYF
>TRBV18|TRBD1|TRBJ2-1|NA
TGTGCCAGCTCACCAGGGACAGGGGATGAGCAGTTCTTC
CASSPGTGDEQFF
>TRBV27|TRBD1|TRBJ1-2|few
TGTACCAGCAGTTTACGAGGACAGGGTAACTATGGCTACACCTTC
CTSSLRGQGNYGYTF
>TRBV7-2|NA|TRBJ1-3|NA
TGTGCCAGCAGCTTAGTAATGGGAAACACCATATATTTT
CASSLVMGNTIYF
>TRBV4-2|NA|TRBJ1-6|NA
TGTGCCAGCAACCCCAAAAGCGGAGGAGATTCACCCCTCCACTTT
CASNPKSGGDSPLHF
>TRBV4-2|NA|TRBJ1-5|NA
TGTGCCAGCAGCCAGAGACTTTCTAGCAATCAGCCCCAGCATTTT
CASSQRLSSNQPQHF
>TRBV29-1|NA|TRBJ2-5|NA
TGCAGCGCCCCATCGACTAATAACGAAGAGACCCAGTACTTC
CSAPSTNNEETQYF
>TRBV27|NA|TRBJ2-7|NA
TGTGCCAGCAGCCCTCCGGGAGTGCGCCGTAACGAGCAGTACTTC
CASSPPGVRRNEQYF
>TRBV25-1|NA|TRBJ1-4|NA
TGTGCCAGCAGTGAGGGGGCCCTGGCAACTAATGAAAAACTGTTTTTT
CASSEGALATNEKLFF
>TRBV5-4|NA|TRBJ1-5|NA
TGTGCCAGCAGCAGAAAAGACAGTAATCAGCCCCAGCATTTT
CASSRKDSNQPQHF
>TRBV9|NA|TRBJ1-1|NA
TGTGCCAGCGGAAGGGGCACTGAAGCTTTCTTT
CASGRGTEAFF
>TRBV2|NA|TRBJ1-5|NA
TGTGCCAGCAGTGATTACGGGATTCAGCCCCAGCATTTT
CASSDYGIQPQHF
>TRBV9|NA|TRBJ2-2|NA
TGTGCCAGCAGCGCCTTTAATCCCGGGGAGCTGTTTTTT
CASSAFNPGELFF
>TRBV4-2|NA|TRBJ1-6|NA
TGTGCCAGCAGCCAACCCCCCTGGGGCGATAATTCACCCCTCCACTTT
CASSQPPWGDNSPLHF
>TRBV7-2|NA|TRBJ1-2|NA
TGTGCCAGCAGCAACCGGGACATCCTTAACTATGGCTACACCTTC
CASSNRDILNYGYTF
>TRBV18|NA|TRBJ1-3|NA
TGTGCCAGCTCGACAGACCCCTCTGGAAACACCATATATTTT
CASSTDPSGNTIYF
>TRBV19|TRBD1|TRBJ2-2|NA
TGTGCCAGTAGTATCCCTCCGACAGGGTCGATCGGGGAGCTGTTTTTT
CASSIPPTGSIGELFF
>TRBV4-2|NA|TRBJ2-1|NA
TGTGCCAGCAGACGAAAAGCGGAGATGTTCTTC
CASRRKAEMFF
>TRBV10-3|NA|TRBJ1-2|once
TGTGCCATCAGTGACGCCCGCGGGGTGCTTGGCTACACCTTC
CAISDARGVLGYTF
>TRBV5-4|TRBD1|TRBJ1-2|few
TGTGCCAGCAGCGCACCCAGGGGGCTTAACTATGGCTACACCTTC
CASSAPRGLNYGYTF
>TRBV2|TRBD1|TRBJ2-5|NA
TGTGCCAGCAGTGGGGCACAGGGGCGAGAGACCCAGTACTTC
CASSGAQGRETQYF